This T cell receptor (beta chain) appears in the sequencing data of a study of beta chain features in type 1 diabetes. Since all of the isolated RNA was reverse transcribed, expressed TCRB transcripts were what got sequenced. Sequencing was performed with immunoSEQ multiplex PCR; in TCRdb, only in-frame clones are kept and a portion is missing. The sample records approximately 470,000 clones, over 25% being singletons. Sequencing was done on a sample of naive CD4+ T cells from blood. This TCR derives from a man between 18 and 29 years old in good health.

The CDR3 loop is CASSLGSGRGNEQYF. The CDR3 DNA reads TGTGCCAGCAGCTTAGGTAGCGGGAGGGGTAACGAGCAGTACTTC. The chain couples TRBV7-2 to TRBJ2-7, with 11 nucleotides matching TRBD2. The junction had 4 bases not matched to a gene; V was cut back by 1 base and J by 5 bases. The CDR3 extends over 15 amino acids. CDR1 and CDR2 (germline): SGHTA, FQGNSA.